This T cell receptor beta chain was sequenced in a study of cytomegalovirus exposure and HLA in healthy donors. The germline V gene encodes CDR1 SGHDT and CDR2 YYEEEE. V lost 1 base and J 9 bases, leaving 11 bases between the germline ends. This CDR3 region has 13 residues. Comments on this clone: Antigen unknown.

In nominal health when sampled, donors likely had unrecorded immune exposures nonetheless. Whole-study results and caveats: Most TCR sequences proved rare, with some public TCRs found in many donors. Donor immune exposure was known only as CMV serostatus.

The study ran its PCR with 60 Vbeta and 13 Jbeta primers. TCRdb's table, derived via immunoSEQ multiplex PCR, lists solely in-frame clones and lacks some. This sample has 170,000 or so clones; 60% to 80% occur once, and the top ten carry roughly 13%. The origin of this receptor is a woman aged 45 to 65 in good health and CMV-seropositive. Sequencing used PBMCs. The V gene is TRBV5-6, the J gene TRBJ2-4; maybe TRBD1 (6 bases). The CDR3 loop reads CASSLSGETIQYF. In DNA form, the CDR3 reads TGTGCCAGCAGCTTGTCAGGGGAGACCATTCAGTACTTC.